This is a list of T cell receptor beta chains from one sample in a study of shared clonotypes between healthy human individuals. Clones were sequenced by immunoSEQ multiplex PCR, and TCRdb holds only the in-frame ones, with some missing. This table holds under 1,900,000 clones, about 98.5% found once. Input material: naive CD4+ T cells sorted from blood. These receptor sequences come from a man aged 30-40 years in good health. Each CDR3 is given with its conserved first and last residue. The D gene is left open where the match is weak. Expanded clones get a size class; other rows say once, few or many, or leave the size out.

CDR3 DNA: TGTGCCAGCAGCTTATCTGGGGGCGCGACCGGGGAGCTGTTTTTT
CDR3 protein: CASSLSGGATGELFF
V gene: TRBV11-3
J gene: TRBJ2-2
D gene: .
clone size: .

CDR3 DNA: TGCGCCAGCAGCTTGGAAGGGGTCGAGCAGTACTTC
CDR3 protein: CASSLEGVEQYF
V gene: TRBV5-1
J gene: TRBJ2-7
D gene: .
clone size: .

CDR3 DNA: TGCGCCAGCAGCTTGGTTCTAGCGGGAGATTATACGCAGTATTTT
CDR3 protein: CASSLVLAGDYTQYF
V gene: TRBV5-1
J gene: TRBJ2-3
D gene: TRBD2
clone size: .

CDR3 DNA: TGTGCCAGCTCACCGAGGGACAGCGCCTACGAGCAGTACTTC
CDR3 protein: CASSPRDSAYEQYF
V gene: TRBV18
J gene: TRBJ2-7
D gene: TRBD1
clone size: .

CDR3 DNA: TGTGCCTGGAGAGACAAACAGGGGAAGAGCTATCGCCGCTACGAGCAGTACTTC
CDR3 protein: CAWRDKQGKSYRRYEQYF
V gene: TRBV30
J gene: TRBJ2-7
D gene: TRBD1
clone size: .

CDR3 DNA: TGTGCCAGCTCGGGGCATTACTATGGCTACACCTTC
CDR3 protein: CASSGHYYGYTF
V gene: TRBV6-1
J gene: TRBJ1-2
D gene: .
clone size: .

CDR3 DNA: TGTGCCAGCAGCACCCCGAGTGGGGGCAACTACGAGCAGTACTTC
CDR3 protein: CASSTPSGGNYEQYF
V gene: TRBV7-9
J gene: TRBJ2-7
D gene: .
clone size: few

CDR3 DNA: TGTGCCAGCAGTGGGGACCGGGGAGGAGTCCCGAGCACCGGGGAGCTGTTTTTT
CDR3 protein: CASSGDRGGVPSTGELFF
V gene: TRBV2
J gene: TRBJ2-2
D gene: .
clone size: .

CDR3 DNA: TGTGCCAGCAGTGAAGTTAGAGGAACCTACAATGAGCAGTTCTTC
CDR3 protein: CASSEVRGTYNEQFF
V gene: TRBV25-1
J gene: TRBJ2-1
D gene: .
clone size: .

CDR3 DNA: TGTGCCAGCTCACCAAACCCGGGGCAGTACGAGCAGTACTTC
CDR3 protein: CASSPNPGQYEQYF
V gene: TRBV18
J gene: TRBJ2-7
D gene: .
clone size: .

CDR3 DNA: TGCGCCAGCAGCCAAGCCGGAGGCTATTTCTCTGGGGCCAACGTCCTGACTTTC
CDR3 protein: CASSQAGGYFSGANVLTF
V gene: TRBV4-3
J gene: TRBJ2-6
D gene: .
clone size: .

CDR3 DNA: TGTGCCAGCACCCACAGGGTAATCAACGTCCTGACTTTC
CDR3 protein: CASTHRVINVLTF
V gene: TRBV5-6
J gene: TRBJ2-6
D gene: .
clone size: once

CDR3 DNA: TGCGCCAGCAGCTTGTTGGACAGATCAAACACCGGGGAGCTGTTTTTT
CDR3 protein: CASSLLDRSNTGELFF
V gene: TRBV5-1
J gene: TRBJ2-2
D gene: .
clone size: once

CDR3 DNA: TGTGCCAGTAGTATAAGCGGGAGCCTAAACTACAATGAGCAGTTCTTC
CDR3 protein: CASSISGSLNYNEQFF
V gene: TRBV19
J gene: TRBJ2-1
D gene: TRBD2
clone size: .

CDR3 DNA: TGTGCCAGCTCACCCACGGGACAAGACTACGAGCAGTACTTC
CDR3 protein: CASSPTGQDYEQYF
V gene: TRBV18
J gene: TRBJ2-7
D gene: .
clone size: .

CDR3 DNA: TGTGCCAGCAGCGGGGCCGAGACCCAGTACTTC
CDR3 protein: CASSGAETQYF
V gene: TRBV21-1
J gene: TRBJ2-5
D gene: .
clone size: once

CDR3 DNA: TGTGCCAGCAGCTTATACGGGGGGAGGGCAGAGACCCAGTACTTC
CDR3 protein: CASSLYGGRAETQYF
V gene: TRBV11-2
J gene: TRBJ2-5
D gene: TRBD2
clone size: .

CDR3 DNA: TGCTCCGGGACGGAGTACAATGAGCAGTTCTTC
CDR3 protein: CSGTEYNEQFF
V gene: TRBV29-1
J gene: TRBJ2-1
D gene: .
clone size: .

CDR3 DNA: TGCGCCAGCAGCCCCGAACTAGCGGGAGGGCCCTCCTACAATGAGCAGTTCTTC
CDR3 protein: CASSPELAGGPSYNEQFF
V gene: TRBV5-1
J gene: TRBJ2-1
D gene: TRBD2
clone size: .

CDR3 DNA: TGCGCCAGCAGTTTCCAGGGGGCCGGTGAAGAGACCCAGTACTTC
CDR3 protein: CASSFQGAGEETQYF
V gene: TRBV5-1
J gene: TRBJ2-5
D gene: TRBD1
clone size: .

CDR3 DNA: TGTGCCAGCAGTTCTCACGGACAGGGTTACACTGAAGCTTTCTTT
CDR3 protein: CASSSHGQGYTEAFF
V gene: TRBV6-5
J gene: TRBJ1-1
D gene: TRBD1
clone size: .

CDR3 DNA: TGTGCCAGCAGCGTAGTTTTAATTGGACAGGGGAGAGATACGCAGTATTTT
CDR3 protein: CASSVVLIGQGRDTQYF
V gene: TRBV9
J gene: TRBJ2-3
D gene: TRBD1
clone size: .

CDR3 DNA: TGTGCCAGCAGCTTACCACGGGTCAACGGGGCCAACGTCCTGACTTTC
CDR3 protein: CASSLPRVNGANVLTF
V gene: TRBV11-2
J gene: TRBJ2-6
D gene: .
clone size: .

CDR3 DNA: TGTGCCAGCAGCTTACCTTACACAGATACGCAGTATTTT
CDR3 protein: CASSLPYTDTQYF
V gene: TRBV7-9
J gene: TRBJ2-3
D gene: .
clone size: .

CDR3 DNA: TGTGCCAGCAGCTTGGGGGACTCTGGGGCCAACGTCCTGACTTTC
CDR3 protein: CASSLGDSGANVLTF
V gene: TRBV5-8
J gene: TRBJ2-6
D gene: .
clone size: .

CDR3 DNA: TGTGCCAGCAGTTTCGGCAGCAGAGGGGCAGATACGCAGTATTTT
CDR3 protein: CASSFGSRGADTQYF
V gene: TRBV28
J gene: TRBJ2-3
D gene: .
clone size: once

CDR3 DNA: TGTGCCAGCAGCCTCTGGGGACTAGCGGGTTTTAATGAGCAGTTCTTC
CDR3 protein: CASSLWGLAGFNEQFF
V gene: TRBV5-4
J gene: TRBJ2-1
D gene: TRBD2
clone size: .

CDR3 DNA: TGTGCCAGCAGCTTGGTGGCGGCCTACGAGCAGTACTTC
CDR3 protein: CASSLVAAYEQYF
V gene: TRBV5-5
J gene: TRBJ2-7
D gene: .
clone size: .

CDR3 DNA: TGTGCCAGCAGTTTCTATCGGACTAGCGGAAGCACAGATACGCAGTATTTT
CDR3 protein: CASSFYRTSGSTDTQYF
V gene: TRBV27
J gene: TRBJ2-3
D gene: TRBD2
clone size: .

CDR3 DNA: TGTGCCAGCAGCTTCGGGGGAAACACCATATATTTT
CDR3 protein: CASSFGGNTIYF
V gene: TRBV11-2
J gene: TRBJ1-3
D gene: .
clone size: .

CDR3 DNA: TGTGCCAGTAGTACCGGACTAGTTAAGTTCTTC
CDR3 protein: CASSTGLVKFF
V gene: TRBV19
J gene: TRBJ2-1
D gene: TRBD2
clone size: .

CDR3 DNA: TGCGCCAGCAGTCCCGGGACTAGCAATGAGCAGTTCTTC
CDR3 protein: CASSPGTSNEQFF
V gene: TRBV5-1
J gene: TRBJ2-1
D gene: TRBD2
clone size: .

CDR3 DNA: TGTGCCAGCAGCTTGGGGAAGAACAGAGATGAAAAACTGTTTTTT
CDR3 protein: CASSLGKNRDEKLFF
V gene: TRBV5-6
J gene: TRBJ1-4
D gene: .
clone size: .

CDR3 DNA: TGTGCCAGCTCACTAAATCCGGGACAGGGTAAACAGCCCCAGCATTTT
CDR3 protein: CASSLNPGQGKQPQHF
V gene: TRBV18
J gene: TRBJ1-5
D gene: TRBD1
clone size: once

CDR3 DNA: TGTGCCAGCAGGATTGTCCAGAGCTACGAGCAGTACTTC
CDR3 protein: CASRIVQSYEQYF
V gene: TRBV2
J gene: TRBJ2-7
D gene: .
clone size: .

CDR3 DNA: TGCAGTGCAGGCGGGAGGGATGGGCAGTTCTTC
CDR3 protein: CSAGGRDGQFF
V gene: TRBV20-1
J gene: TRBJ2-1
D gene: TRBD2
clone size: .

CDR3 DNA: TGTGCCAGCAGCCATTTAAAGGGCAGGGTATTTGGCTACACCTTC
CDR3 protein: CASSHLKGRVFGYTF
V gene: TRBV11-2
J gene: TRBJ1-2
D gene: .
clone size: .

CDR3 DNA: TGTGCCAGCAGTCGAGATCCCTACGAGCAGTACTTC
CDR3 protein: CASSRDPYEQYF
V gene: TRBV6-5
J gene: TRBJ2-7
D gene: .
clone size: .

CDR3 DNA: TGTGCAGGAGGGCCAAAAAGCTCCTACGAGCAGTACTTC
CDR3 protein: CAGGPKSSYEQYF
V gene: TRBV7-9
J gene: TRBJ2-7
D gene: .
clone size: .

CDR3 DNA: TGTGCCAGCTCACCACAACAAGGGGATAACTATGGCTACACCTTC
CDR3 protein: CASSPQQGDNYGYTF
V gene: TRBV18
J gene: TRBJ1-2
D gene: .
clone size: .

CDR3 DNA: TGTGCCAGCAGTTTCTCAGGGGGCTATGGCTACACCTTC
CDR3 protein: CASSFSGGYGYTF
V gene: TRBV28
J gene: TRBJ1-2
D gene: TRBD1
clone size: .

CDR3 DNA: TGTGCCAGCAGCTTATATCCGGGACAGAGCAGAGGTGGCTACACCTTC
CDR3 protein: CASSLYPGQSRGGYTF
V gene: TRBV11-2
J gene: TRBJ1-2
D gene: TRBD1
clone size: .

CDR3 DNA: TGTGCCAGCCCCTTACCGGGGGACAGGGGTAACTATGGCTACACCTTC
CDR3 protein: CASPLPGDRGNYGYTF
V gene: TRBV5-5
J gene: TRBJ1-2
D gene: TRBD1
clone size: once

CDR3 DNA: TGCAGCGTGGCAGGGAACTACGAGCAGTACTTC
CDR3 protein: CSVAGNYEQYF
V gene: TRBV29-1
J gene: TRBJ2-7
D gene: .
clone size: .

CDR3 DNA: TGTGCCTGGTGCCATGGACAGTCCTACGAGCAGTACTTC
CDR3 protein: CAWCHGQSYEQYF
V gene: TRBV30
J gene: TRBJ2-7
D gene: .
clone size: .

CDR3 DNA: TGTGCCAGCAGCTTGGGGAGCAGCCGGTCGACCCAGTACTTC
CDR3 protein: CASSLGSSRSTQYF
V gene: TRBV5-4
J gene: TRBJ2-5
D gene: .
clone size: once

CDR3 DNA: TGTGCCACCAGCAGAGGACATGAAAGGGGTGAAAAACTGTTTTTT
CDR3 protein: CATSRGHERGEKLFF
V gene: TRBV15
J gene: TRBJ1-4
D gene: .
clone size: once

CDR3 DNA: TGTGCCAGCAGCTATAAACTAGCGGGGCTTTACAATGAGCAGTTCTTC
CDR3 protein: CASSYKLAGLYNEQFF
V gene: TRBV7-2
J gene: TRBJ2-1
D gene: TRBD2
clone size: .

CDR3 DNA: TGTGCCAGCTCACCGGGGGGGTTGACCTACGAGCAGTACTTC
CDR3 protein: CASSPGGLTYEQYF
V gene: TRBV18
J gene: TRBJ2-7
D gene: TRBD2
clone size: .

CDR3 DNA: TGTGCCAGCAGCCAAGTTCCCGGGACTAGAAGCAATGAGCAGTTCTTC
CDR3 protein: CASSQVPGTRSNEQFF
V gene: TRBV14
J gene: TRBJ2-1
D gene: TRBD2
clone size: .

CDR3 DNA: TGCGCCAGCAGCTCTCGACCCCCGACAGGGGACGGGGAGCTGTTTTTT
CDR3 protein: CASSSRPPTGDGELFF
V gene: TRBV5-1
J gene: TRBJ2-2
D gene: TRBD1
clone size: .